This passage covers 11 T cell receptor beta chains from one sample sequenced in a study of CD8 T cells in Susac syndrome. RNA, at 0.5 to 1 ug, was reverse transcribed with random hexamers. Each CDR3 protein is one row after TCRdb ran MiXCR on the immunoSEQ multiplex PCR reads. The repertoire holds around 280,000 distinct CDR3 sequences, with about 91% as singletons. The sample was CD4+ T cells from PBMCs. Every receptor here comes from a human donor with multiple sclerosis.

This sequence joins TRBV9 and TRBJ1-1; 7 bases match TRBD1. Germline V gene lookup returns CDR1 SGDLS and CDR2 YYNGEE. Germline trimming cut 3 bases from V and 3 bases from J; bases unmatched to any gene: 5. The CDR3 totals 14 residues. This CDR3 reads CASSAQGRDTEAFF. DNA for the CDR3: TGTGCCAGCAGCGCACAGGGGAGGGACACTGAAGCTTTCTTT.

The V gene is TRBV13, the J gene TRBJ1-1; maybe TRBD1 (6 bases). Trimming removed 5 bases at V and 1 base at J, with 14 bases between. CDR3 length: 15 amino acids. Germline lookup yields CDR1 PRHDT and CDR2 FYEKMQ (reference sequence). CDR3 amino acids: CASSPRGGGNTEAFF. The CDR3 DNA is TGTGCCAGCAGCCCGAGGGGGGGCGGGAACACTGAAGCTTTCTTT. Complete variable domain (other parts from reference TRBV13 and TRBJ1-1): AAGVIQSPRHLIKEKRETATLKCYPIPRHDTVYWYQQGPGQDPQFLISFYEKMQSDKGSIPDRFSAQQFSDYHSELNMSSLELGDSALYFCASSPRGGGNTEAFFGQGTRLTVV.

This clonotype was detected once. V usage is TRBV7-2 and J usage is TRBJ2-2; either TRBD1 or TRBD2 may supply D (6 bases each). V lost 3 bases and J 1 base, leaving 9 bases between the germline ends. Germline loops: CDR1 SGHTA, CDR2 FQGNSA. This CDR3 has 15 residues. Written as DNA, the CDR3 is TGTGCCAGCAGCTTGGGGGGCTGGAACACCGGGGAGCTGTTTTTT. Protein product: CASSLGGWNTGELFF.

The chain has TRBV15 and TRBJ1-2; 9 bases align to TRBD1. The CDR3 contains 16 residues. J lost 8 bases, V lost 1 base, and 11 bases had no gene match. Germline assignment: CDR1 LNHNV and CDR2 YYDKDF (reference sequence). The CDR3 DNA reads TGTGCCACCAGCAGAGCCGGGACAGGGAGATCAAGCGGCTACACCTTC. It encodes CATSRAGTGRSSGYTF.

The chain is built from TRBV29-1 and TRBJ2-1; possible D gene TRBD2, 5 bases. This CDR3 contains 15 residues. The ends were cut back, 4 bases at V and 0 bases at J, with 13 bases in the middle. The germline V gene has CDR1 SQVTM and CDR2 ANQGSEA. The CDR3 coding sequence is TGCAGCGTTGCCGTTCTAGCTAGCTCCTACAATGAGCAGTTCTTC. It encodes CSVAVLASSYNEQFF.

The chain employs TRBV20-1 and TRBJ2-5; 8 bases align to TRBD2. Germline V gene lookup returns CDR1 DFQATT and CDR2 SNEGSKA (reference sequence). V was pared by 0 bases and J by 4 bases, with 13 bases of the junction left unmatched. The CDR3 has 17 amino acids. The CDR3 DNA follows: TGCAGTGCTAGAGATCCATCAGGAACTAGCGGAGTAGAGACCCAGTACTTC. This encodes CSARDPSGTSGVETQYF.

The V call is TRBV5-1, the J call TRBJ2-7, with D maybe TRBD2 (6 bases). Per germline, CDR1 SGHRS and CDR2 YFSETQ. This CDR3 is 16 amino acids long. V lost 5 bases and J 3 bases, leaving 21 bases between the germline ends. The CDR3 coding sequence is TGCGCCAGCAGTCTCAAAACCCGGGACTTACACTACGAGCAGTACTTC. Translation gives CASSLKTRDLHYEQYF.

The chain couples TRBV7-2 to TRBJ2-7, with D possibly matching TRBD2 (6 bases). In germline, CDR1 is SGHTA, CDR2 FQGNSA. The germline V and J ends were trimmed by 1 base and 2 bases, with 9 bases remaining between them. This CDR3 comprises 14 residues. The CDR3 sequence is CASSLGGGTYEQYF. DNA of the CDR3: TGTGCCAGCAGCTTAGGTGGGGGGACCTACGAGCAGTACTTC.

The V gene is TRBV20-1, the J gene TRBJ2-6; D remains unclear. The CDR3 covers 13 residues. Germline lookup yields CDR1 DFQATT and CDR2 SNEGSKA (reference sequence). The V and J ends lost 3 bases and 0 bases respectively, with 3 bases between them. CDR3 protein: CSASASGANVLTF. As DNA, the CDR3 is TGCAGTGCTAGTGCCTCTGGGGCCAACGTCCTGACTTTC.

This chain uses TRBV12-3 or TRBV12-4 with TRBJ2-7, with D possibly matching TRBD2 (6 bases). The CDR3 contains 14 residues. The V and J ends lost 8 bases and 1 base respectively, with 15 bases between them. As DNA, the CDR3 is TGTGCCAGCGGGTCGACGGGGACTTCCTACGAGCAGTACTTC. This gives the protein CASGSTGTSYEQYF.

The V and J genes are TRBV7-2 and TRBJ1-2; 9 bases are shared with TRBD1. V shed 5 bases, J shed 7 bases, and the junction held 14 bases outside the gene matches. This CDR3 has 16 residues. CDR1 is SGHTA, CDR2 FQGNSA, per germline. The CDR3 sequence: CASSLIQGARGGGYTF. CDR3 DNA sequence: TGTGCCAGCAGCCTTATACAGGGGGCGAGAGGCGGTGGCTACACCTTC. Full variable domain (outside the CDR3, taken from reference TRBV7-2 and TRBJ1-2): GAGVSQSPSNKVTEKGKDVELRCDPISGHTALYWYRQSLGQGLEFLIYFQGNSAPDKSGLPSDRFSAERTGGSVSTLTIQRTQQEDSAVYLCASSLIQGARGGGYTFGSGTRLTVV.